This T cell receptor (beta chain) appears in the sequencing data of a study of a mutant IDH1 vaccine in newly diagnosed glioma. As for this clone: The antigen remains unidentified.

Specified time point: week 47, end of study. Mutant IDH1 20-mer peptide, at 300 ug, made up each vaccine dose, with topical imiquimod. Trimming cost V 7 bases and J 1 base, with 17 bases left between them. This CDR3 region has 15 residues. Germline CDR1 reads SEHNR; CDR2 reads FQNEAQ (reference sequence). Assay used: immunoSEQ multiplex PCR; TCRdb lists only in-frame clones, some missing. This sample has tens of thousands of clones, with roughly two thirds found just once. The source is a man aged 40-55 years with glioma. Some clones in this sample may be carry-over from other donors' samples. Specimen: peripheral blood mononuclear cells (PBMCs), collected from a glioma patient whose treatment included an IDH1 peptide vaccine. J is TRBJ2-7 and V is TRBV7-9; weak D call: TRBD2 (6 bases). Here the CDR3 reads CASTLGGLESYEQYF. CDR3 coding DNA: TGTGCCAGCACCCTGGGGGGTCTCGAATCCTACGAGCAGTACTTC.